The 9 T cell receptor beta chains below come from one sample, sequenced in a study of neurological immune-mediated disorders. MiXCR was run by TCRdb on the 5' RACE reads, yielding one entry per CDR3 protein. The repertoire consists of some 77,000 distinct CDR3 sequences, with approximately 9.4% occurring once and the leading ten covering 1.7%. Sequences were obtained from PBMCs. These receptors were collected from a man in his fifties in good health.

Ten or more counts support this clonotype. The chain has TRBV30 and TRBJ2-7; TRBD1 or TRBD2 may be the D gene (6 bases each). There are 14 residues in the CDR3. V lost 4 bases and J 4 bases, leaving 17 bases between the germline ends. Germline CDR1 reads GTSNPN; CDR2 reads SVGIG (reference sequence). The CDR3 here is CAWTRGGTKYEQYF. DNA of the CDR3: TGTGCCTGGACCCGAGGGGGGACAAAGTACGAGCAGTACTTC.

This clonotype occurred many times. V gene TRBV20-1 combines with J gene TRBJ2-3; D tentatively reads TRBD1 or TRBD2 (5 bases each). The germline gives CDR1 DFQATT, CDR2 SNEGSKA (reference sequence). Trimming shortened V by 1 base and J by 6 bases, and 11 bases separated the two germline ends. The CDR3 has 13 residues. CDR3 amino acids: CSARATGHDTQYF. CDR3 sequence (DNA): TGCAGTGCTAGAGCTACGGGGCACGATACGCAGTATTTT.

To note about this clonotype: Just one base apart from a much larger clone, this may be a read error. The gene calls are TRBV28 and TRBJ2-7; D possibly corresponds to TRBD1 (6 bases). Germline assignment: CDR1 MDHEN and CDR2 SYDVKM. The length of the CDR3 is 12 residues. CDR3 sequence reads: CATADSFYEHYF. The CDR3 coding sequence is TGTGCCACCGCGGACAGCTTCTACGAGCATTACTTC.

This clonotype was recorded many times. J is TRBJ1-5 and V is TRBV18; D gene uncertain. Germline lookup yields CDR1 KGHSH and CDR2 LQKENI. V gave up 4 bases and J gave up 9 bases, with 19 bases separating them. The CDR3 length is 15 residues. The CDR3: CASSRPGPGGRPQHF. The CDR3 nucleotides are TGTGCCAGCTCACGCCCGGGTCCCGGAGGTCGGCCCCAGCATTTT.

The rearrangement joins TRBV5-1 to TRBJ2-7, with TRBD2 matching over 7 bases. Germline CDR1 reads SGHRS; CDR2 reads YFSETQ. V gave up 2 bases and J gave up 6 bases; unmatched junction bases: 5. This CDR3 has 13 amino acids. The CDR3 spells CASSLGTNREQYF. CDR3 sequence (DNA): TGCGCCAGCAGCTTAGGGACTAATCGCGAGCAGTACTTC.

The genes are TRBV6-1 and TRBJ2-1, with TRBD1 matching over 7 bases. V was clipped by 8 bases and J by 8 bases; unmatched bases: 21. This CDR3 is 17 amino acids long. Germline V gene sequence: CDR1 MNHNS, CDR2 SASEGT. CDR3 region: CASPPRRRQGGSDEQFF. In nucleotides, the CDR3 is TGTGCCAGCCCCCCCCGGCGGAGACAGGGCGGCTCGGATGAGCAGTTCTTC.

CDR3 in DNA: TGTGCCAGCAGTTTATTACCCGGACCGCTCCCCTACGAGCAGTACTTC. Protein product: CASSLLPGPLPYEQYF. V usage is TRBV27 and J usage is TRBJ2-7; D remains unclear. CDR1 and CDR2 from the germline V gene are MNHEY and SMNVEV (reference sequence). The CDR3 is 16 residues long. V lost 1 base to trimming and J lost 2 bases, with 15 bases between them.

There are many counts of this clonotype. This rearrangement joins TRBV4-3 to TRBJ1-3; D unclear. V lost 3 bases to trimming and J lost 0 bases, with 12 bases between them. Per germline, CDR1 LGHNA and CDR2 YSLEER. The CDR3 spans 16 residues. CDR3 DNA: TGCGCCAGCAGCCAGGAAACAACATACTCTGGAAACACCATATATTTT. Its translation: CASSQETTYSGNTIYF.

This clonotype was seen many times. The J gene is TRBJ2-3, the V gene TRBV7-8; D call uncertain. Germline CDR1 reads SGHVS; CDR2 reads FQNEAQ. This CDR3 spans 19 amino acids. Trimming removed 0 bases at V and 0 bases at J, with 19 bases between. The CDR3 reads CASSLATVFAGASTDTQYF. The CDR3 coding sequence is TGTGCCAGCAGCTTAGCCACCGTGTTTGCCGGAGCTAGCACAGATACGCAGTATTTT.